These 27 T cell receptor beta chains were all obtained from the same sample, sequenced in a study of blood T cell repertoires in COVID-19. Clones were sequenced by immunoSEQ multiplex PCR, and TCRdb holds only the in-frame ones, with some missing. This table has about 110,000 clones, 71% appearing once. The sequenced material came from peripheral blood. The receptors come from a human donor with acute or convalescent COVID-19. The donor label of this sample is uncertain.

The chain employs TRBV4-1 and TRBJ1-2, with TRBD1 as a possible D gene (6 bases). The ends were cut back, 1 base at V and 8 bases at J, with 20 bases in the middle. This CDR3 has 16 residues. Germline-derived CDR1 and CDR2 are MGHRA and YSYEKL. This CDR3 is CASSQVGGRTGKGYTF. The DNA of the CDR3 is TGCGCCAGCAGCCAAGTAGGCGGAAGAACAGGGAAAGGCTACACCTTC.

V usage is TRBV2 and J usage is TRBJ2-1; 9 nucleotides align to TRBD2. Per the germline V gene, CDR1 is SNHLY and CDR2 is FYNNEI. V lost 2 bases and J lost 9; bases outside the gene matches: 14. CDR3 length: 17 amino acids. Written as DNA, the CDR3 is TGTGCCAGCAGTGAAAATCCCAGGGTAGCGGGGGCGGGTGAGCAGTTCTTC. It translates to CASSENPRVAGAGEQFF.

This clone was detected only a few times. V usage is TRBV5-5 and J usage is TRBJ1-1, with a tentative D call TRBD1 (6 bases). V shed 4 bases and J shed 0 bases, with 10 bases lying between them. The CDR3 is 14 residues long. Germline V gene lookup returns CDR1 SGHKS and CDR2 YYEKEE (reference sequence). CDR3 in DNA: TGTGCCAGCAGCCGGACAGTTTTGAACACTGAAGCTTTCTTT. As protein: CASSRTVLNTEAFF.

This sequence joins TRBV6-5 and TRBJ1-6; D possibly corresponds to TRBD1 (6 bases). Germline-derived CDR1 and CDR2 are MNHEY and SVGAGI. The V end was cut by 6 bases, the J end by 4 bases, with 10 bases between. The CDR3 covers 14 residues. The CDR3 here is CASRVQGYNSPLHF. Here the CDR3 DNA reads TGTGCCAGCAGAGTACAGGGTTATAATTCACCCCTCCACTTT.

The genes are TRBV5-1 and TRBJ1-4, with TRBD1 matching 7 bases. The CDR3 is 16 residues long. CDR1 and CDR2 from the germline V gene are SGHRS and YFSETQ. The V and J ends lost 0 bases and 0 bases, in that order; junction bases with no gene match: 2. The CDR3 region has the DNA TGCGCCAGCAGCTTGGGGAGGGGGCCAACTAATGAAAAACTGTTTTTT. The encoded protein is CASSLGRGPTNEKLFF.

V is TRBV18 and J is TRBJ1-4; 10 positions match TRBD1. CDR3 length: 16 amino acids. Trimming at V came to 3 bases and at J to 8 bases, leaving 9 bases not matched to a gene. The germline CDR1 and CDR2 sequences are KGHSH and LQKENI. CDR3 in DNA: TGTGCCAGCTCACCTACCAGGGGACAGGGGAGAGAAAAACTGTTTTTT. It encodes CASSPTRGQGREKLFF.

The chain employs TRBV6-1 and TRBJ1-5; possible D gene TRBD1, 5 bases. The CDR3 is 15 residues long. Germline V lookup: CDR1 MNHNS, CDR2 SASEGT. The V end was cut by 3 bases, the J end by 8 bases, with 17 bases between. This chain's CDR3 is CASSDALGGVKPQHF. In nucleotides, the CDR3 is TGTGCCAGCAGTGACGCCCTCGGGGGGGTAAAGCCCCAGCATTTT.

This clone was counted only a few times. The chain uses TRBV5-1 and TRBJ2-3, with TRBD1 as a possible D gene (5 bases). Trimming took off 0 bases at V and 4 bases at J, with 12 bases between the two ends. Germline values: CDR1 SGHRS, CDR2 YFSETQ. This CDR3 contains 15 residues. CDR3 DNA sequence: TGCGCCAGCAGCTTGGGGGGCTCGACAGCAGATACGCAGTATTTT. It translates to CASSLGGSTADTQYF.

This sequence joins TRBV9 and TRBJ2-3, with TRBD2 as a possible D gene (6 bases). Trimming pared 4 bases from V and 0 bases from J, leaving 18 bases between. The CDR3 is 17 residues long. Per the germline V gene, CDR1 is SGDLS and CDR2 is YYNGEE. The CDR3 here is CASSPYGVGTSTDTQYF. The CDR3 coding sequence is TGTGCCAGCAGCCCCTATGGGGTTGGGACTAGCACAGATACGCAGTATTTT.

The chain uses TRBV2 and TRBJ2-3; 15 bases agree with TRBD2. The CDR3 is 14 residues long. CDR1 is SNHLY and CDR2 is FYNNEI in the germline V gene. V was clipped by 9 bases and J by 9 bases; unmatched bases: 7. The CDR3, as DNA: TGTGCCAGTCTAGGACTAGCGGGGGGGCAGACGCAGTATTTT. Amino acids: CASLGLAGGQTQYF.

The chain carries TRBV28 and TRBJ1-6; 9 positions match TRBD1. CDR1 is MDHEN and CDR2 is SYDVKM in the germline V gene. This CDR3 is built from 16 residues. The trim removed 6 bases at V and 9 bases at J, leaving 12 bases unmatched. The CDR3 DNA reads TGTGCCAGCAGCGTGTTGACACAGGGGGCAGGTTCACCCCTCCACTTT. It yields the protein CASSVLTQGAGSPLHF.

The V and J genes are TRBV18 and TRBJ1-1; D ambiguous. CDR1 is KGHSH and CDR2 is LQKENI in the germline V gene. Trimming stripped 3 bases from V and 3 bases from J, with 8 bases between. CDR3 length equals 13 residues. In nucleotides, the CDR3 is TGTGCCAGCTCACCTGGTCAGTACACTGAAGCTTTCTTT. This gives the protein CASSPGQYTEAFF.

This chain connects TRBV21-1 to TRBJ1-1; TRBD1, the table's D call, lacks a check against the DNA. TRBV21-1 is a listed pseudogene. This CDR3 is built from 14 residues. The CDR3 bases are TGTGCCAGCAGCAAGGACAGAGAGAACACTGAAGCTTTCTTT. This encodes CASSKDRENTEAFF.

The chain recombines TRBV2 with TRBJ1-5, with 8 bases fitting TRBD1. After removal of 2 bases from V and 6 bases from J, the junction contained 3 bases not matched to a gene. Germline loops: CDR1 SNHLY, CDR2 FYNNEI. This CDR3 is 14 amino acids long. The CDR3 region has the DNA TGTGCCAGCAGTGAACGGCAGGGGGCTCAGCCCCAGCATTTT. This sequence encodes CASSERQGAQPQHF. Variable domain in full (rest from reference TRBV2 and TRBJ1-5): EPEVTQTPSHQVTQMGQEVILRCVPISNHLYFYWYRQILGQKVEFLVSFYNNEISEKSEIFDDQFSVERPDGSNFTLKIRSTKLEDSAMYFCASSERQGAQPQHFGDGTRLSIL.

The chain combines TRBV4-1 with TRBJ2-3, with D possibly being TRBD2 (5 bases). The CDR3 runs to 14 residues. Germline lookup yields CDR1 MGHRA and CDR2 YSYEKL. Trimming stripped 3 bases from V and 6 bases from J, with 13 bases between. CDR3 nucleotides: TGCGCCAGCAGCCACGGGGTCAGGATGGATACGCAGTATTTT. Its translation is CASSHGVRMDTQYF.

The chain employs TRBV6-2 or TRBV6-3 and TRBJ2-7, with 15 bases lining up with TRBD2. Looked up from germline, CDR1 is MNHEY and CDR2 is SVGEGT. The CDR3 loop spans 18 amino acids. Trimming took 6 bases from V and 0 from J; bases not matched to a gene: 9. CDR3 coding DNA: TGTGCCAGCAGCGGGACTAGCGGGGGGTATGAGAGCTCCTACGAGCAGTACGTC. Translated, it gives CASSGTSGGYESSYEQYV.

The chain is built from TRBV4-1 and TRBJ2-1; possibly TRBD2 for D (6 bases). V lost 6 bases and J 4 bases, leaving 10 bases between the germline ends. This CDR3 comprises 13 residues. CDR1 is MGHRA and CDR2 is YSYEKL in the germline V gene. CDR3 in DNA: TGCGCCAGCAGGGGGGGAGTTTACAATGAGCAGTTCTTC. Its protein product is CASRGGVYNEQFF.

In its sample, this clone was seen a few times. The rearrangement uses TRBV14 and TRBJ1-1, with D hard to call. Germline values: CDR1 SGHDN, CDR2 FVKESK. The CDR3 totals 16 residues. V was shortened by 4 bases and J by 1 base, with 16 bases between the two germline ends. CDR3 sequence (DNA): TGTGCCAGCAGCCCCTTAATAAATAGCCCGAACACTGAAGCTTTCTTT. Translated: CASSPLINSPNTEAFF.

The CDR3 nucleotides are TGCAGCGTGACACAGGGGACAAACACTGAAGCTTTCTTT. Amino acids: CSVTQGTNTEAFF. J is TRBJ1-1 and V is TRBV29-1; TRBD1 matches at 7 bases. CDR1 is SQVTM and CDR2 is ANQGSEA in the germline V gene. This CDR3 has 13 residues. The J segment lost 2 bases and the V segment lost 6 bases, leaving 6 bases of the junction unmatched. Together with reference TRBV29-1 and TRBJ1-1, the CDR3 gives the full variable domain: SAVISQKPSRDICQRGTSLTIQCQVDSQVTMMFWYRQQPGQSLTLIATANQGSEATYESGFVIDKFPISRPNLTFSTLTVSNMSPEDSSIYLCSVTQGTNTEAFFGQGTRLTVV.

The genes are TRBV28 and TRBJ2-1, with TRBD1 as a possible D gene (5 bases). The CDR3 consists of 11 residues. V lost 2 bases, J lost 11 bases, and 7 bases lay in between. Germline V gives CDR1 MDHEN, CDR2 SYDVKM. This chain's CDR3 is CASSLRQKQFF. The CDR3 DNA reads as TGTGCCAGCAGTTTAAGACAGAAGCAGTTCTTC.

V gene TRBV3-1 (or the pseudogene TRBV3-2) combines with J gene TRBJ2-3; the match to TRBD1 covers 9 bases. CDR3 length: 15 amino acids. The germline gives CDR1 LGHDT, CDR2 YNNKEL (reference sequence). J lost 3 bases, V lost 6 bases, and 7 bases had no gene match. This CDR3 is CASRDRGLGTDTQYF. CDR3 bases: TGTGCCAGCAGGGACAGGGGTTTGGGAACAGATACGCAGTATTTT.

This clone was counted once. V usage is TRBV9 and J usage is TRBJ1-6; TRBD1 matches at 7 bases. V trimming: 3 bases; J trimming: 9 bases; junction bases outside the gene matches: 9. CDR1 SGDLS and CDR2 YYNGEE come from the germline V gene. This CDR3 contains 15 residues. CDR3: CASSAEPGGVSPLHF. DNA for the CDR3: TGTGCCAGCAGCGCCGAACCAGGGGGTGTTTCACCCCTCCACTTT.

This rearrangement joins TRBV6-5 to TRBJ1-2; D unclear. In germline, CDR1 is MNHEY, CDR2 SVGAGI. The CDR3 loop spans 14 amino acids. The V end lost 0 bases, the J end lost 8 bases, and 13 bases lay between the germline ends. For the CDR3, the DNA is TGTGCCAGCAGTTACTCGGGTAACTCAGGCGGCTACACCTTC. Encoded protein: CASSYSGNSGGYTF.

This clone has a handful of counts. The rearrangement uses TRBV1 and TRBJ2-7; TRBD2, as called in the table, went unchecked against the DNA. TRBV1 is a pseudogene. The CDR3 extends over 18 amino acids. The CDR3 coding sequence is TGCACCAGCAGCCAAGTCCCCCGCACTAGCGGGGAGTCCTACGAGCAGTACGTC. Amino acid sequence: CTSSQVPRTSGESYEQYV.

The rearrangement uses TRBV4-2 and TRBJ2-3, with 7 bases that match TRBD2. Germline lookup yields CDR1 LGHNA and CDR2 YNFKEQ. This CDR3 spans 15 amino acids. V lost 3 bases, J lost 6 bases, and 9 bases stayed unmatched. The CDR3 sequence: CASSHSGSISDTQYF. As DNA, the CDR3 is TGTGCCAGCAGCCATAGCGGGTCCATTTCGGATACGCAGTATTTT.

This clone was counted a few times. The V gene is TRBV30, the J gene TRBJ2-2, with D tentatively TRBD1 or TRBD2 (5 bases each). Between the trimmed V and J ends, which lost 5 bases and 0 bases, there was a span of 10 bases. The germline V gene has CDR1 GTSNPN and CDR2 SVGIG (reference sequence). This CDR3 has 14 residues. The CDR3 spells CAWGGASNTGELFF. Here the CDR3 DNA reads TGTGCCTGGGGGGGAGCCTCGAACACCGGGGAGCTGTTTTTT.

The V gene is TRBV28, the J gene TRBJ1-2; maybe TRBD1 (5 bases). Between the trimmed V and J ends, which lost 8 bases and 2 bases, there was a span of 30 bases. Germline V gene lookup returns CDR1 MDHEN and CDR2 SYDVKM. The CDR3 covers 19 residues. CDR3 coding DNA: TGTGCCAGCTCCTCGGGGGGGTATGCCTCAGATACCCCCAACTATGGCTACACCTTC. Translating gives CASSSGGYASDTPNYGYTF.